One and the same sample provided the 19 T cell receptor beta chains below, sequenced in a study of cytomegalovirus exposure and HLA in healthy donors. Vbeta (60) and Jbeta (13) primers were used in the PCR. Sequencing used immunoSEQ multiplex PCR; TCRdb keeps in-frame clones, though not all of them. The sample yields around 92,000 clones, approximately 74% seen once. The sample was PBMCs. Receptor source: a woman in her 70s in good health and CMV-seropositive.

CDR3 in amino acids: CASTRTGGGSPLHF. CDR3 in DNA: TGTGCCAGCACCCGGACCGGGGGGGGTTCACCCCTCCACTTT. The J gene is TRBJ1-6, the V gene TRBV7-8; D perhaps matches TRBD1 (5 bases). V was cut by 7 bases and J by 9 bases, with 16 bases left in between. This CDR3 is built from 14 residues. Germline V gene lookup returns CDR1 SGHVS and CDR2 FQNEAQ. The entire variable domain, with the rest obtained from reference TRBV7-8 and TRBJ1-6, is as follows: GAGVSQSPRYKVAKRGQDVALRCDPISGHVSLFWYQQALGQGPEFLTYFQNEAQLDKSGLPSDRFFAERPEGSVSTLKIQRTQQEDSAVYLCASTRTGGGSPLHFGNGTRLTVT.

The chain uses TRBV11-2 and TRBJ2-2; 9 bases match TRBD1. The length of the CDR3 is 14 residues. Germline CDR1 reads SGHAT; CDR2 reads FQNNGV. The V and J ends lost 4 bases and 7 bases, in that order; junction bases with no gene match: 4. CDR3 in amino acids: CASSSGQGSGELFF. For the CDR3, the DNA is TGTGCCAGCAGCTCGGGACAGGGTAGCGGGGAGCTGTTTTTT.

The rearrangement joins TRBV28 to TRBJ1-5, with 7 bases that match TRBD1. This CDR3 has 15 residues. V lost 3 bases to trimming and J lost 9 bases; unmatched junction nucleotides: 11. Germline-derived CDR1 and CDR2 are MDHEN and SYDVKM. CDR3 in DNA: TGTGCCAGCAGTTTGTCGGGACAGCCTCCGGGGCCCCAGCATTTT. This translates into CASSLSGQPPGPQHF.

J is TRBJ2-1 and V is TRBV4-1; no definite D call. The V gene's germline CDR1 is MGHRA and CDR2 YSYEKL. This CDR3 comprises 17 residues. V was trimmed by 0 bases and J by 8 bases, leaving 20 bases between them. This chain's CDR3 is CASSQDQAPDRGDEQFF. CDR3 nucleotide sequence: TGCGCCAGCAGCCAAGATCAGGCGCCGGATCGTGGCGATGAGCAGTTCTTC.

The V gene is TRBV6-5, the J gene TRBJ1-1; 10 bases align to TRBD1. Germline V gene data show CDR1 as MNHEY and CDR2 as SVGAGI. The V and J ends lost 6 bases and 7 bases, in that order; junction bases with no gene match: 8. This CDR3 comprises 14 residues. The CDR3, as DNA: TGTGCCAGCAGGCAACGGACAGGGGGGATTGAAGCTTTCTTT. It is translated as CASRQRTGGIEAFF.

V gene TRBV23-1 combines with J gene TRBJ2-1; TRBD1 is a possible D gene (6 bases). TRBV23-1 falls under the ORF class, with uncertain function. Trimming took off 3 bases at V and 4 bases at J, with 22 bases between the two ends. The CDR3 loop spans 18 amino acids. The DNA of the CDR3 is TGCGCCAGCAGTCAGCCATTCACAGGGTGGTGGGGATACAATGAGCAGTTCTTC. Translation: CASSQPFTGWWGYNEQFF.

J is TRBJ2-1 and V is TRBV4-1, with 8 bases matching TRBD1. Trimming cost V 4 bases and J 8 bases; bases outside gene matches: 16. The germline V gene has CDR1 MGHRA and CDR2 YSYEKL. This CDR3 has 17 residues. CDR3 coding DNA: TGCGCCAGCAGCCTTGCTGGTAGGACAGGGAGGTACGATGAGCAGTTCTTC. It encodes CASSLAGRTGRYDEQFF.

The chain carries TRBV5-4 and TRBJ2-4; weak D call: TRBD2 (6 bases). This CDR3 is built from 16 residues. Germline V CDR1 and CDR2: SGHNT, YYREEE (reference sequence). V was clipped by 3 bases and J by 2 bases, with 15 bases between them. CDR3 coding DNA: TGTGCCAGCAGCTCTTTTGGGGGGAATCCCAAAAACATTCAGTACTTC. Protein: CASSSFGGNPKNIQYF.

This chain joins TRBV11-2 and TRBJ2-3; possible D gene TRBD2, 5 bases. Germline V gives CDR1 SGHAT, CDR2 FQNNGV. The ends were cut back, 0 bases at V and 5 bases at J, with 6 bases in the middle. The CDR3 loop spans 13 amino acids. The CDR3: CASSLDREDTQYF. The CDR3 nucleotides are TGTGCCAGCAGCTTAGATCGGGAAGATACGCAGTATTTT.

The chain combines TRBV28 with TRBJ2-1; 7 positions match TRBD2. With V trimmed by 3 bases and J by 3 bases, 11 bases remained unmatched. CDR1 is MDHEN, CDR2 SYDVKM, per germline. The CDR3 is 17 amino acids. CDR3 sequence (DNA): TGTGCCAGCAGTTTGAACAGTGGGCTAGCGGACTACAATGAGCAGTTCTTC. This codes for CASSLNSGLADYNEQFF.

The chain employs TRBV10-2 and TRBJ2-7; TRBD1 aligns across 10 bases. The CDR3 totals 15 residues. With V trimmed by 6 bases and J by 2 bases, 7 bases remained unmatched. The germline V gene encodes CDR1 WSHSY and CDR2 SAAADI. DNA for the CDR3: TGCGCCAGCAGCACGAGACAGGGGGCAACCTACGAGCAGTACTTC. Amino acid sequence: CASSTRQGATYEQYF.

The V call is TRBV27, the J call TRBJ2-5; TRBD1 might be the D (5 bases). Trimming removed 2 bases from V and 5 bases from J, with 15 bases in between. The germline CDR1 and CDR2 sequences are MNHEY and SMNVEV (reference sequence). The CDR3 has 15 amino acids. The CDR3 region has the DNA TGTGCCAGCAGTTTACAGGGCTCCTTAGGGGAGACCCAGTACTTC. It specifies CASSLQGSLGETQYF.

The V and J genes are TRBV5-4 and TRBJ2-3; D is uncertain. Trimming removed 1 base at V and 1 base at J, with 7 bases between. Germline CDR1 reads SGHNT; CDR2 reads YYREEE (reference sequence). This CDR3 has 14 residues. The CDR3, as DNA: TGTGCCAGCAGCTTGTACGCAGGCACAGATACGCAGTATTTT. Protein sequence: CASSLYAGTDTQYF.

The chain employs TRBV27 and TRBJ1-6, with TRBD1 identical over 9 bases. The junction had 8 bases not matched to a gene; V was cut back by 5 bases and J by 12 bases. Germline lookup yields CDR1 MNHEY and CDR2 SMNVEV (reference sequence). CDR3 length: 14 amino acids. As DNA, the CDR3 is TGTGCCAGCAGTCCGTGGGACAGGGTTTTACCCCTCCACTTT. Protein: CASSPWDRVLPLHF.

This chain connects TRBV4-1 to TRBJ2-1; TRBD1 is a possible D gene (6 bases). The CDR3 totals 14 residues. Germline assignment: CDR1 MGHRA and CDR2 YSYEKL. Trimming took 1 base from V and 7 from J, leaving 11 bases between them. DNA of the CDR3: TGCGCCAGCAGCCAAGTACAGGGTAGGAATGAGCAGTTCTTC. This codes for CASSQVQGRNEQFF.

The CDR3 here is CASSTVLRTGGYEQYF. DNA of the CDR3: TGTGCCAGTAGTACCGTTCTCAGGACAGGAGGCTACGAGCAGTACTTC. The chain carries TRBV19 and TRBJ2-7, with TRBD1 identical over 7 bases. Losses at the gene ends were 4 bases for V and 3 bases for J; bases not matched to a gene: 12. This CDR3 spans 16 amino acids. The germline gives CDR1 LNHDA, CDR2 SQIVND (reference sequence).

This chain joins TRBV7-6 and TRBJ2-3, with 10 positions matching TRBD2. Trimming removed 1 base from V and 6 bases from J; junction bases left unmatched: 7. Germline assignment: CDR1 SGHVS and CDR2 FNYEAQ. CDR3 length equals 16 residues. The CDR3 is CASSLVTSGAGDTQYF. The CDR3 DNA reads TGTGCCAGCAGCTTAGTAACTAGCGGGGCCGGGGATACGCAGTATTTT.

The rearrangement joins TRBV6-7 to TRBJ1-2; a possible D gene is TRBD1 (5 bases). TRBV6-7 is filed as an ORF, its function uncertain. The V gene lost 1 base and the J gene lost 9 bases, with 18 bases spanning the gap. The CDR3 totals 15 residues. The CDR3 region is CASSYFHAPTDSYTF. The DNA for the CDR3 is TGTGCCAGCAGTTACTTCCATGCACCAACGGACAGCTACACCTTC.

Here the CDR3 DNA reads TGTGCCAGCAGTTACTCGGGACAGCAGGACGAGCAGTACTTC. Translated: CASSYSGQQDEQYF. This chain connects TRBV6-5 to TRBJ2-7; TRBD1 matches at 7 bases. Germline V gene sequence: CDR1 MNHEY, CDR2 SVGAGI. CDR3 length equals 14 residues. With V trimmed by 0 bases and J by 5 bases, 4 bases remained unmatched.